These 32 T cell receptor beta chains were sequenced from one sample in a study of tumor-infiltrating lymphocytes in localized non-small cell lung cancer. The method was immunoSEQ multiplex PCR; TCRdb's version includes in-frame clones alone and lacks a portion of them. Of some 30,000 clones listed, 80% to 90% are singletons. Material: lung tumor tissue. The receptors stem from a human donor with non-small cell lung cancer.

This chain connects TRBV7-2 to TRBJ2-6, with D hard to call. The CDR3 runs to 13 residues. V lost 9 bases and J lost 0, with 6 bases in between. In germline, CDR1 is SGHTA, CDR2 FQGNSA. Here the CDR3 reads CARADSGANVLTF. The CDR3 coding sequence is TGTGCCAGAGCAGACTCTGGGGCCAACGTCCTGACTTTC.

V and J are TRBV18 and TRBJ2-1; TRBD1 aligns across 10 bases. V was clipped by 3 bases and J by 10 bases; unmatched bases: 18. Germline V gene data show CDR1 as KGHSH and CDR2 as LQKENI. The CDR3 extends over 18 amino acids. The CDR3 region is CASSPTITNRDRGPEQFF. The CDR3 DNA sequence: TGTGCCAGCTCACCGACTATAACAAACCGGGACAGGGGACCAGAGCAGTTCTTC.

V is TRBV27 and J is TRBJ1-1; 8 nucleotides line up with TRBD1. The CDR3 sequence is 15 residues long. V lost 7 bases, J lost 1 base, and 8 bases stayed unmatched. Looked up from germline, CDR1 is MNHEY and CDR2 is SMNVEV (reference sequence). The CDR3 coding sequence is TGTGCCAGCACCTCCGGGACAGGACAGAACACTGAAGCTTTCTTT. This encodes CASTSGTGQNTEAFF.

In its sample, this clone was seen once. The rearrangement joins TRBV14 to TRBJ2-2; maybe TRBD1 (5 bases). V lost 4 bases to trimming and J lost 4 bases, with 10 bases between them. The CDR3 is 14 amino acids. Germline V gene lookup returns CDR1 SGHDN and CDR2 FVKESK. Here the CDR3 DNA reads TGTGCCAGCAGCCTCCGACAGTTCACCGGGGAGCTGTTTTTT. Residues: CASSLRQFTGELFF.

The chain combines TRBV5-6 with TRBJ2-7; the match to TRBD1 covers 9 bases. This CDR3 is built from 16 residues. Germline loops: CDR1 SGHDT, CDR2 YYEEEE. V lost 4 bases and J lost 1; bases outside the gene matches: 9. CDR3 loop: CASSPTTGGLSYEQYF. The DNA for the CDR3 is TGTGCCAGCAGCCCGACGACAGGGGGACTGTCCTACGAGCAGTACTTC.

The CDR3 is CASGFGETQYF. The CDR3 region has the DNA TGTGCTAGTGGTTTCGGAGAGACCCAGTACTTC. This chain links TRBV12-5 with TRBJ2-5; D is undetermined. Trimming pared 3 bases from V and 4 bases from J, leaving 3 bases between. This CDR3 is built from 11 residues. The V gene's germline CDR1 is LGHNT and CDR2 FRNRAP.

The V and J genes are TRBV4-2 and TRBJ2-7, with a tentative D call TRBD1 (5 bases). Germline-derived CDR1 and CDR2 are LGHNA and YNFKEQ. The CDR3 has 13 residues. Trimming pared 0 bases from V and 4 bases from J, leaving 7 bases between. CDR3 sequence reads: CASSQEGRYEQYF. The CDR3 DNA is TGTGCCAGCAGCCAAGAGGGGCGGTACGAGCAGTACTTC.

The rearrangement joins TRBV7-2 to TRBJ1-1; the D gene is possibly TRBD1 (6 bases). The CDR3 sequence is 14 residues long. Germline loops: CDR1 SGHTA, CDR2 FQGNSA. Trimming took 2 bases from V and 5 from J, leaving 12 bases between them. Here the CDR3 reads CASSLNTGRTEAFF. In nucleotides, the CDR3 is TGTGCCAGCAGCTTAAACACAGGGCGAACTGAAGCTTTCTTT.

This clone was seen just once. The rearrangement links TRBV7-6 to TRBJ2-5; D is possibly TRBD2 (6 bases). Germline V gives CDR1 SGHVS, CDR2 FNYEAQ. Trimming stripped 0 bases from V and 4 bases from J, with 9 bases between. CDR3 size: 14 residues. The CDR3: CASSLAGAGETQYF. The CDR3 nucleotides read TGTGCCAGCAGCTTAGCAGGAGCGGGAGAGACCCAGTACTTC.

The rearrangement links TRBV5-1 to TRBJ2-3; TRBD1 matches at 9 bases. V gave up 0 bases and J gave up 3 bases; unmatched junction bases: 2. This CDR3 contains 15 residues. From germline, CDR1 is SGHRS and CDR2 YFSETQ. CDR3: CASSLGDRVTDTQYF. CDR3 nucleotide sequence: TGCGCCAGCAGCTTGGGGGACAGGGTAACAGATACGCAGTATTTT.

V and J are TRBV2 and TRBJ1-4; TRBD1 might be the D (5 bases). V was trimmed by 7 bases and J by 0 bases, leaving 6 bases between them. This CDR3 comprises 13 residues. The germline V gene encodes CDR1 SNHLY and CDR2 FYNNEI. CDR3 nucleotides: TGTGCCAGCAAGACAGCAACTAATGAAAAACTGTTTTTT. Translated, it gives CASKTATNEKLFF.

This clone appeared a few times. This sequence joins TRBV7-2 and TRBJ1-2; 8 bases are shared with TRBD1. The CDR3 consists of 13 residues. Germline lookup yields CDR1 SGHTA and CDR2 FQGNSA. Trimming cost V 6 bases and J 4 bases; bases outside gene matches: 4. The CDR3 reads CASSRGQGYGYTF. DNA for the CDR3: TGTGCCAGCAGTCGTGGACAGGGCTATGGCTACACCTTC.

In this sample, this clone turned up a few times. The V call is TRBV6-5, the J call TRBJ1-2, with 8 bases fitting TRBD1. This CDR3 is built from 15 residues. The V segment lost 6 bases and the J segment 4 bases; nucleotides outside the gene matches: 10. The germline V gene has CDR1 MNHEY and CDR2 SVGAGI. The CDR3 DNA reads TGTGCCAGCAGCACAGGGGGACTAACGCGCTATGGCTACACCTTC. Translation: CASSTGGLTRYGYTF.

The CDR3 sequence is CASSLVIGGEKLFF. As DNA, the CDR3 is TGTGCCAGCAGCTTAGTGATAGGCGGCGAAAAACTGTTTTTT. V usage is TRBV7-2 and J usage is TRBJ1-4, with D unresolved. CDR3 length: 14 residues. V was clipped by 1 base and J by 8 bases, with 11 bases between them. Per the germline V gene, CDR1 is SGHTA and CDR2 is FQGNSA.

This sequence joins TRBV14 and TRBJ2-7; TRBD1 aligns across 9 bases. The germline CDR1 and CDR2 sequences are SGHDN and FVKESK. This CDR3 is 15 amino acids long. J was trimmed by 3 bases and V by 1 base; bases with no gene match: 4. The CDR3: CASSQGGQGYYEQYF. CDR3 sequence (DNA): TGTGCCAGCAGCCAAGGAGGACAGGGGTACTACGAGCAGTACTTC. Full variable domain (remainder filled in from reference TRBV14 and TRBJ2-7): EAGVTQFPSHSVIEKGQTVTLRCDPISGHDNLYWYRRVMGKEIKFLLHFVKESKQDESGMPNNRFLAERTGGTYSTLKVQPAELEDSGVYFCASSQGGQGYYEQYFGPGTRLTVT.

The genes are TRBV29-1 and TRBJ1-2; 11 nucleotides line up with TRBD1. Germline CDR1 SQVTM, CDR2 ANQGSEA. The CDR3 loop spans 14 amino acids. After removal of 4 bases from V and 6 bases from J, the junction contained 7 bases not matched to a gene. CDR3 bases: TGCAGCGTTGCTTCCTCGGGACAGGGGGATGGCTACACCTTC. This sequence encodes CSVASSGQGDGYTF.

V gene TRBV6-4 combines with J gene TRBJ1-6; tentative D call: TRBD1 (5 bases). This CDR3 comprises 13 residues. Looked up from germline, CDR1 is MRHNA and CDR2 is SNTAGT. The ends were cut back, 3 bases at V and 6 bases at J, with 6 bases in the middle. The CDR3 is CASSEQANSPLHF. The CDR3 nucleotides are TGTGCCAGCAGTGAACAGGCTAATTCACCCCTCCACTTT.

This clone was picked up a small number of times. V usage is TRBV4-1 and J usage is TRBJ1-4; D ambiguous. Trimming took 4 bases from V and 4 from J, leaving 7 bases between them. In germline, CDR1 is MGHRA, CDR2 YSYEKL. This CDR3 spans 13 amino acids. The CDR3 coding sequence is TGCGCCAGCAGCCTAGCCGTTAATGAAAAACTGTTTTTT. Translating it yields CASSLAVNEKLFF.

A single count supports this clone. The V call is TRBV5-4, the J call TRBJ1-2; perhaps TRBD1 as D (6 bases). This CDR3 comprises 16 residues. Trimming pared 0 bases from V and 1 base from J, leaving 13 bases between. Germline CDR1 SGHNT, CDR2 YYREEE (reference sequence). The CDR3 loop is CASSLGGGQNNYGYTF. The CDR3 DNA reads as TGTGCCAGCAGCTTGGGGGGGGGACAAAATAACTATGGCTACACCTTC. The variable domain in full, completed from reference TRBV5-4 and TRBJ1-2, reads ETGVTQSPTHLIKTRGQQVTLRCSSQSGHNTVSWYQQALGQGPQFIFQYYREEENGRGNFPPRFSGLQFPNYSSELNVNALELDDSALYLCASSLGGGQNNYGYTFGSGTRLTVV.

This clone was seen more than once but under ten times. This chain links TRBV19 with TRBJ2-7, with 10 bases matching TRBD1. In germline, CDR1 is LNHDA, CDR2 SQIVND (reference sequence). The CDR3 runs to 17 residues. The V and J ends lost 3 bases and 0 bases, in that order; junction bases with no gene match: 8. The CDR3 reads CASSIGTGATTSYEQYF. The CDR3 coding sequence is TGTGCCAGTAGTATCGGGACAGGGGCAACTACCTCCTACGAGCAGTACTTC. Using reference TRBV19 and TRBJ2-7 for the parts outside the CDR3, the full variable domain is DGGITQSPKYLFRKEGQNVTLSCEQNLNHDAMYWYRQDPGQGLRLIYYSQIVNDFQKGDIAEGYSVSREKKESFPLTVTSAQKNPTAFYLCASSIGTGATTSYEQYFGPGTRLTVT.

This rearrangement joins TRBV29-1 to TRBJ2-5, with 9 bases matching TRBD1. Germline CDR1 reads SQVTM; CDR2 reads ANQGSEA. This CDR3 region has 13 residues. The junction had 8 bases not matched to a gene; V was cut back by 7 bases and J by 5 bases. The DNA for the CDR3 is TGCAGCGGGGGACAGGGTCGATTGGAGACCCAGTACTTC. Translated, it gives CSGGQGRLETQYF.

The chain links TRBV14 to TRBJ2-7; D call uncertain. CDR3 length equals 12 residues. CDR1 is SGHDN and CDR2 is FVKESK in the germline V gene. V was pared by 1 base and J by 6 bases, with 7 bases between. CDR3 coding DNA: TGTGCCAGCAGCCAAGGCCGGCGCGAGCAGTACTTC. Translated: CASSQGRREQYF.

As regards this clone: A junction end diverges from the germline sequence, so it may reflect a read error. V usage is TRBV7-7 and J usage is TRBJ2-5; TRBD1 aligns across 10 bases. The CDR3 contains 16 residues. Germline lookup yields CDR1 SSHAT and CDR2 FNYEAQ (reference sequence). The DNA for the CDR3 is TGTGCTAGCAGCTTAAGATCGGGACAGGGGTCAGAGACCCAGTACTTC. Its translation is CASSLRSGQGSETQYF.

The V and J genes are TRBV6-5 and TRBJ2-5; 7 nucleotides match TRBD1. V was pared by 0 bases and J by 4 bases, with 2 bases of the junction left unmatched. This CDR3 has 14 amino acids. In germline, CDR1 is MNHEY, CDR2 SVGAGI. CDR3 residues: CASSYSTGVETQYF. In DNA, the CDR3 is TGTGCCAGCAGTTACTCAACAGGGGTAGAGACCCAGTACTTC.

This rearrangement joins TRBV7-9 to TRBJ1-2; D call uncertain. The CDR3 totals 12 residues. The V gene's germline CDR1 is SEHNR and CDR2 FQNEAQ (reference sequence). Trimming pared 2 bases from V and 6 bases from J, leaving 7 bases between. CDR3 coding DNA: TGTGCCAGCAGCTTAAATTTCGATGGCTACACCTTC. Its protein product is CASSLNFDGYTF. The variable domain in full, with the rest retrieved from reference TRBV7-9 and TRBJ1-2, is DTGVSQNPRHKITKRGQNVTFRCDPISEHNRLYWYRQTLGQGPEFLTYFQNEAQLEKSRLLSDRFSAERPKGSFSTLEIQRTEQGDSAMYLCASSLNFDGYTFGSGTRLTVV.

The CDR3 nucleotides are TGTGCCAGCAGCCTATCTCAGCGAGAGACCCAGTACTTC. Its translation is CASSLSQRETQYF. The rearrangement links TRBV7-3 to TRBJ2-5; D is ambiguous. Germline V gene lookup returns CDR1 SGHTA and CDR2 FQGTGA. V shed 5 bases and J shed 4 bases, with 11 bases lying between them. This CDR3 is built from 13 residues.

This chain connects TRBV4-2 to TRBJ2-7; D gene ambiguous. Germline assignment: CDR1 LGHNA and CDR2 YNFKEQ. V lost 0 bases and J lost 2, with 14 bases in between. The CDR3 is made up of 16 amino acids. CDR3 nucleotides: TGTGCCAGCAGCCAAGATCAGGCCACAGAGACCTACGAGCAGTACTTC. This translates into CASSQDQATETYEQYF.

The chain employs TRBV5-1 and TRBJ2-7; D perhaps matches TRBD2 (5 bases). CDR1 is SGHRS and CDR2 is YFSETQ in the germline V gene. The CDR3 is 14 amino acids. V was shortened by 0 bases and J by 0 bases, with 7 bases between the two germline ends. The CDR3 coding sequence is TGCGCCAGCAGCTTGGGAGGGAACTCCTACGAGCAGTACTTC. It yields the protein CASSLGGNSYEQYF.

This clone was detected a few times. The chain uses TRBV11-3 and TRBJ2-3; D uncertain. Germline CDR1 and CDR2: SGHNT and YENEEA. Trimming stripped 5 bases from V and 0 bases from J, with 15 bases between. There are 16 residues in the CDR3. The CDR3 protein is CASSPNPGLSTDTQYF. In nucleotides, the CDR3 is TGTGCCAGCAGCCCGAACCCAGGCCTTAGCACAGATACGCAGTATTTT.

J is TRBJ2-3 and V is TRBV4-1; 10 nucleotides agree with TRBD2. V lost 3 bases to trimming and J lost 2 bases; unmatched junction nucleotides: 23. This CDR3 comprises 22 residues. Germline V gives CDR1 MGHRA, CDR2 YSYEKL. The CDR3 loop reads CASSQLVRASGGLYAATDTQYF. CDR3 nucleotide sequence: TGCGCCAGCAGCCAGCTGGTGCGGGCTAGCGGGGGACTCTACGCGGCCACAGATACGCAGTATTTT.

The chain joins TRBV2 to TRBJ1-2, with 7 bases fitting TRBD1. The CDR3 sequence is 15 residues long. Germline assignment: CDR1 SNHLY and CDR2 FYNNEI. Trimming cost V 6 bases and J 8 bases; bases outside gene matches: 15. In DNA, the CDR3 is TGTGCCAGCAGCCAAGGGGCGACAGGGAATGGAGGCTACACCTTC. Its translation is CASSQGATGNGGYTF.

There are a few counts of this clone. The chain employs TRBV10-3 and TRBJ1-2, with D possibly being TRBD1 (6 bases). Trimming pared 6 bases from V and 5 bases from J, leaving 19 bases between. Germline V gene lookup returns CDR1 ENHRY and CDR2 SYGVKD. This CDR3 comprises 15 residues. The DNA for the CDR3 is TGTGCCATCAGACCACAGGGAATCCCCCTTTATGGCTACACCTTC. Translation gives CAIRPQGIPLYGYTF.